This TCR beta chain was retrieved from a study of CD8+ T cells in alopecia areata. cDNA prepared by RNA extraction and subsequent reverse transcription served as the template for sequencing. Profiling relied on immunoSEQ multiplex PCR, and the TCRdb table lists in-frame clones only, not all of them. The sample consists of approximately 140,000 clones, 82% of them appearing once. This CDR3 region has 15 residues. V lost 1 base and J 1 base, leaving 9 bases between the germline ends. Per germline, CDR1 SGHNT and CDR2 YYREEE (reference sequence). Treatment in this sample: oral pan-JAK inhibitor, 5-10 mg twice daily. This clone was seen only once.

The chain carries TRBV5-4 and TRBJ2-1; the D is unclear. The sequence came from a human donor with alopecia areata. This material consisted of CD8+ T cells sorted from blood, taken at week 4, from a patient treated with tofacitinib. CDR3 residues: CASSLTPYSYNEQFF. For the CDR3, the DNA is TGTGCCAGCAGCTTGACACCGTATTCCTACAATGAGCAGTTCTTC.